This paragraph reports one T cell receptor beta chain. Its cognate antigen is unknown. The V and J ends lost 8 bases and 9 bases respectively, with 11 bases between them. CDR3 length: 11 amino acids. The data were obtained in a study of response to subunit inactivated influenza vaccine. Overall study results and limits: The authors proposed limited new T cell recruitment per seasonal influenza vaccination.

TCRdb called the RT-PCR reads again in MiXCR, with one record for every CDR3 protein. Among about 480,000 distinct CDR3 sequences listed, around 25% were seen once. The chain recombines TRBV12-3 or TRBV12-4 with TRBJ2-1, with a weak D call TRBD2 (5 bases). The source material was CD4+ T cells sorted from PBMCs, sampled 4 to 6 days after vaccination. The sequence came from a man in his fifties who received an inactivated influenza vaccine. The CDR3: CASGRGREQFF. Here the CDR3 DNA reads TGTGCCAGCGGGAGAGGGCGTGAGCAGTTCTTC.